The clone carrying this T cell receptor (beta chain) appeared a few times. Antigen unknown. The data stem from a study of T-cell memory formation after mild COVID-19. Whole-study findings and limits: A second wave of clones peaked on day 37, and their SARS-CoV-2 specificity went unconfirmed. Contracting clones from day 15 to 85 showed balanced CD4/CD8; later expanders favored CD4+. Within pre-infection memory, some responding clones were found, suggesting cross-reactive memory joined. Chiefly within CM and EM were the contracting CD4+ clones; CD8+ ones were within EMRA.

The V gene's germline CDR1 is DFQATT and CDR2 SNEGSKA (reference sequence). The CDR3 covers 14 residues. Trimming shortened V by 5 bases and J by 0 bases, and 11 bases separated the two germline ends. MiXCR, applied by TCRdb to the 5' RACE reads, yields one record per CDR3 protein. The sample includes about 470,000 distinct CDR3 sequences, approximately 23% of them seen just once. The sequenced sample was PBMCs or a T cell subset sorted from them (not recorded which). The TCR comes from an adult woman who had mild COVID-19 (a few samples of this study predate the infection). Cell type and time point are not known. V is TRBV20-1 and J is TRBJ2-1; maybe TRBD1 (6 bases). This CDR3 reads CSARDKSSYNEQFF. CDR3 DNA sequence: TGCAGTGCTCGGGACAAAAGCTCCTACAATGAGCAGTTCTTC.